This is a list of T cell receptor beta chains from one sample in a study of shared clonotypes between healthy human individuals. The assay was immunoSEQ multiplex PCR, and TCRdb's table has in-frame clones only and misses some. The sample includes about 2.5 million clones, 85% to 95% of them seen just once. The sample taken for sequencing was naive CD4+ T cells from PBMCs. These receptors came from a man between 18 and 29 years old in good health. Some clones in this sample may be carry-over from other donors' samples. Both conserved end residues are part of each CDR3. The D gene is left open where the match is weak.

DNA: TGCGCCAGCAGCTTGGATGATCCGGGAAACACTGAAGCTTTCTTT; CDR3: CASSLDDPGNTEAFF; J: TRBJ1-1; V: TRBV5-1; D: .
DNA: TGCAGCGTTGATATCTTAAACTATGGCTACACCTTC; CDR3: CSVDILNYGYTF; J: TRBJ1-2; V: TRBV29-1; D: .
DNA: TGTGCCAGTAGCCTGGGCTGGATGGGGGAGACCCAGTACTTC; CDR3: CASSLGWMGETQYF; J: TRBJ2-5; V: TRBV19; D: .
DNA: TGTGCCTGGAGTAGGCGGTTCGGGACAGGGCAAGGGGATGAGCAGTTCTTC; CDR3: CAWSRRFGTGQGDEQFF; J: TRBJ2-1; V: TRBV30; D: TRBD1
DNA: TGTGCCAGCAGCTCGGTGGGAAGGGATCCTAGAAAGCAGTACTTC; CDR3: CASSSVGRDPRKQYF; J: TRBJ2-5; V: TRBV7-2; D: .
DNA: TGTGCCAGCAGTGACTCAAATAGCGGCACAGATACGCAGTATTTT; CDR3: CASSDSNSGTDTQYF; J: TRBJ2-3; V: TRBV6-4; D: .
DNA: TGCGCCAGCAGCCAACAGGTCTCTGGGGCCAACGTCCTGACTTTC; CDR3: CASSQQVSGANVLTF; J: TRBJ2-6; V: TRBV5-1; D: .
DNA: TGTGCCAGCACCACCGTGAATGAGCAGTTCTTC; CDR3: CASTTVNEQFF; J: TRBJ2-1; V: TRBV2; D: .
DNA: TGTGCCAGTAGTCGCGGGGGGGCGACCTACGAGCAGTACTTC; CDR3: CASSRGGATYEQYF; J: TRBJ2-7; V: TRBV19; D: TRBD2
DNA: TGCGCCAGCAGACTGACAGGGCCTAATGAAAAACTGTTTTTT; CDR3: CASRLTGPNEKLFF; J: TRBJ1-4; V: TRBV4-1; D: TRBD1